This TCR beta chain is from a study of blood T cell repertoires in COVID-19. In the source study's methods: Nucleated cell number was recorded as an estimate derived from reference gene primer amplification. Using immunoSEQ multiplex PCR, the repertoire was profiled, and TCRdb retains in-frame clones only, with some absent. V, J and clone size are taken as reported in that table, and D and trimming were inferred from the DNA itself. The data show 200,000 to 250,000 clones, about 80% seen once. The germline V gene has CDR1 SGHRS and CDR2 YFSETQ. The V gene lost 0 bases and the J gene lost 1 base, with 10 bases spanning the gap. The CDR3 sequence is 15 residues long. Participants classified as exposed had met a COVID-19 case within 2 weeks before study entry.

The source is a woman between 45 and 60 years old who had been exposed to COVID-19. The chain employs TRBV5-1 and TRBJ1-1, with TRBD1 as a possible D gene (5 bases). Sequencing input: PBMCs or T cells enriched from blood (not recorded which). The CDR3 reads CASSLEGQGNTEAFF. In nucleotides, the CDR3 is TGCGCCAGCAGCTTGGAAGGTCAGGGGAACACTGAAGCTTTCTTT.